This passage covers 30 T cell receptor beta chains from one sample sequenced in a study of cytomegalovirus exposure and HLA in healthy donors. This PCR relied on a set of 60 Vbeta primers and 13 Jbeta primers. The data were produced by immunoSEQ multiplex PCR, yet TCRdb's version contains in-frame clones alone and is incomplete. This table has around 90,000 clones, less than 75% appearing once. The sample consisted of PBMCs. Receptor source: a woman in her 30s in good health and CMV-seropositive.

DNA of the CDR3: TGCAGCGTTCTTAGCGGGGGGAAACAAAACATTCAGTACTTC. This gives the protein CSVLSGGKQNIQYF. The chain recombines TRBV29-1 with TRBJ2-4; 10 bases fit TRBD2. The CDR3 is 14 residues long. CDR1 is SQVTM, CDR2 ANQGSEA, per germline. The V and J ends lost 5 bases and 5 bases, in that order; junction bases with no gene match: 6. The whole variable domain, filled in from reference TRBV29-1 and TRBJ2-4, reads SAVISQKPSRDICQRGTSLTIQCQVDSQVTMMFWYRQQPGQSLTLIATANQGSEATYESGFVIDKFPISRPNLTFSTLTVSNMSPEDSSIYLCSVLSGGKQNIQYFGAGTRLSVL.

CDR3 sequence: CASSRQASPLHF. The CDR3 nucleotides are TGTGCCAGCAGCAGACAAGCTTCACCCCTCCACTTT. This sequence joins TRBV6-6 and TRBJ1-6, with D unclear. The germline gives CDR1 MNHNY, CDR2 SVGAGI (reference sequence). The CDR3 has 12 amino acids. Trimming took off 6 bases at V and 9 bases at J, with 9 bases between the two ends.

The genes are TRBV4-3 and TRBJ2-7, with D perhaps TRBD2 (6 bases). Trimming took off 0 bases at V and 2 bases at J, with 14 bases between the two ends. Per germline, CDR1 LGHNA and CDR2 YSLEER. The CDR3 extends over 16 amino acids. CDR3: CASSQDMDGGAYEQYF. CDR3 in DNA: TGCGCCAGCAGCCAAGATATGGACGGGGGAGCCTACGAGCAGTACTTC.

The V call is TRBV7-9, the J call TRBJ1-1; D is unclear. Trimming stripped 7 bases from V and 3 bases from J, with 15 bases between. CDR3 length: 14 residues. Germline V gives CDR1 SEHNR, CDR2 FQNEAQ (reference sequence). CDR3 nucleotide sequence: TGTGCCAGCACCCTTTGGGAGAGAGACACTGAAGCTTTCTTT. The encoded protein is CASTLWERDTEAFF.

CDR3 loop: CASSQGEQGPGICGLHF. The CDR3 region has the DNA TGCGCCAGCAGCCAAGGGGAACAGGGGCCCGGGATTTGTGGCCTCCACTTT. The V gene is TRBV4-1, the J gene TRBJ1-6, with 7 positions matching TRBD1. The trim removed 1 base at V and 15 bases at J, leaving 18 bases unmatched. Germline V lookup: CDR1 MGHRA, CDR2 YSYEKL. This CDR3 comprises 17 residues.

The chain is built from TRBV28 and TRBJ2-7; possible D gene TRBD2, 5 bases. The CDR3 loop spans 12 amino acids. V lost 3 bases, J lost 2 bases, and 5 bases lay in between. Germline values: CDR1 MDHEN, CDR2 SYDVKM. As DNA, the CDR3 is TGTGCCAGCAGTTTGAGGGCCTACGAGCAGTACTTC. This translates into CASSLRAYEQYF.

Concerning this clone itself: One junction end does not reproduce the germline sequence, and a read error may be involved. The V gene is TRBV7-9, the J gene TRBJ2-1, with 8 bases aligning to TRBD2. CDR3 length: 16 amino acids. Germline V CDR1 and CDR2: SEHNR, FQNEAQ (reference sequence). CDR3 in DNA: TGTTCCAGCAGCTTAGTTCGTTCTAGCGGGTTGGATGAGCAGTTCTTC. Amino acids: CSSSLVRSSGLDEQFF.

The V gene is TRBV18, the J gene TRBJ1-5, with 8 bases that match TRBD1. This CDR3 has 14 residues. J was trimmed by 6 bases and V by 5 bases; bases with no gene match: 6. Germline CDR1 and CDR2: KGHSH and LQKENI. CDR3 coding DNA: TGTGCCAGCTCAGCAGGGGGCTTAGGTCAGCCCCAGCATTTT. The encoded protein is CASSAGGLGQPQHF.

The chain uses TRBV7-2 and TRBJ2-7, with 9 nucleotides matching TRBD2. CDR3 size: 16 residues. J gave up 4 bases and V 1 base, and 8 bases lay outside the gene matches. CDR1 and CDR2 from the germline V gene are SGHTA and FQGNSA. The CDR3 reads CASSLGGAAGGYEQYF. The DNA of the CDR3 is TGTGCCAGCAGCTTAGGGGGGGCGGCGGGGGGGTACGAGCAGTACTTC.

The CDR3 DNA follows: TGTGCCAGCAGTGAATATCAGGGCTCGGTCTATGGCTACACCTTC. Its protein is CASSEYQGSVYGYTF. The chain uses TRBV25-1 and TRBJ1-2; D is possibly TRBD1 (5 bases). Germline V gives CDR1 MGHDK, CDR2 SYGVNS. Trimming left V 0 bases short and J 4 bases short, with 12 bases between. The CDR3 totals 15 residues.

V is TRBV7-9 and J is TRBJ2-2; D remains ambiguous. Germline CDR1 SEHNR, CDR2 FQNEAQ (reference sequence). The CDR3 is 13 residues long. Trimming cost V 5 bases and J 6 bases, with 10 bases left between them. The CDR3 spells CASSPSRSGELFF. CDR3 nucleotide sequence: TGTGCCAGCAGCCCGTCTAGGTCCGGGGAGCTGTTTTTT.

Points on this clone: Distinct nucleotide sequences in the sample also encode this CDR3. The V call is TRBV7-9, the J call TRBJ1-4, with 7 nucleotides matching TRBD1. Trimming took 2 bases from V and 4 from J; bases not matched to a gene: 1. CDR1 and CDR2 (germline): SEHNR, FQNEAQ (reference sequence). The CDR3 length is 14 residues. CDR3 bases: TGTGCCAGCAGCTTACAGGGGGGTAATGAAAAACTGTTTTTT. Its protein is CASSLQGGNEKLFF. Variable domain in full (rest from reference TRBV7-9 and TRBJ1-4): DTGVSQNPRHKITKRGQNVTFRCDPISEHNRLYWYRQTLGQGPEFLTYFQNEAQLEKSRLLSDRFSAERPKGSFSTLEIQRTEQGDSAMYLCASSLQGGNEKLFFGSGTQLSVL.

V usage is TRBV7-7 and J usage is TRBJ2-2, with 9 bases that match TRBD1. Per the germline V gene, CDR1 is SSHAT and CDR2 is FNYEAQ (reference sequence). This CDR3 comprises 14 residues. The CDR3 region is CASSDRGNTGELFF. The CDR3 nucleotides are TGTGCTAGCTCGGACAGGGGAAACACCGGGGAGCTGTTTTTT. Combining the CDR3 with reference TRBV7-7 and TRBJ2-2 gives the whole variable domain GAGVSQSPRYKVTKRGQDVTLRCDPISSHATLYWYQQALGQGPEFLTYFNYEAQPDKSGLPSDRFSAERPEGSISTLTIQRTEQRDSAMYRCASSDRGNTGELFFGEGSRLTVL.

The J gene is TRBJ2-1, the V gene TRBV14; 10 bases fit TRBD1. Unmatched junction bases numbered 6, after V lost 4 bases and J lost 3 bases. Germline V CDR1 and CDR2: SGHDN, FVKESK. This CDR3 has 16 amino acids. The CDR3 protein is CASSLLWTGGYNEQFF. CDR3 nucleotides: TGTGCCAGCAGCCTCCTATGGACAGGGGGCTACAATGAGCAGTTCTTC.

This clone was found a few times. Within the sample, other DNA sequences also encode this same CDR3. The CDR3 is CSNNKAAYEQYF. The DNA for the CDR3 is TGTTCCAACAACAAAGCGGCATACGAGCAGTACTTC. The chain employs TRBV7-3 and TRBJ2-7; tentatively, D is TRBD2 (5 bases). This CDR3 is built from 12 residues. Germline V gene lookup returns CDR1 SGHTA and CDR2 FQGTGA.

The sample holds a few counts of this clone. This rearrangement joins TRBV6-1 to TRBJ2-1; 9 positions match TRBD2. Per germline, CDR1 MNHNS and CDR2 SASEGT. The V gene end was trimmed by 3 bases and the J gene end by 7 bases; junction bases not matched to a gene: 10. This CDR3 has 16 amino acids. The DNA of the CDR3 is TGTGCCAGCAGTGATCGGCGGGGGGGAATATTAAATGAGCAGTTCTTC. As protein: CASSDRRGGILNEQFF.

This clone was detected a few times. The chain carries TRBV19 and TRBJ1-6, with a tentative D call TRBD1 (6 bases). V was pared by 9 bases and J by 9 bases, with 21 bases between. The CDR3 runs 15 residues. The germline V gene has CDR1 LNHDA and CDR2 SQIVND (reference sequence). DNA for the CDR3: TGTGCCAGCACCGGAGCCGGGACAAGCGGTTCACCCCTCCACTTT. It yields the protein CASTGAGTSGSPLHF.

The chain recombines TRBV4-1 with TRBJ1-5; D gene ambiguous. Trimming pared 3 bases from V and 11 bases from J, leaving 17 bases between. Germline CDR1 is MGHRA and CDR2 is YSYEKL. This CDR3 contains 14 residues. The CDR3 region is CASSQEYNTRAQHF. CDR3 nucleotides: TGCGCCAGCAGCCAGGAATATAACACGCGGGCCCAGCATTTT.

The gene calls are TRBV7-9 and TRBJ2-7, with 7 bases matching TRBD2. CDR1 and CDR2 (germline): SEHNR, FQNEAQ (reference sequence). This CDR3 has 14 amino acids. Losses at the gene ends were 8 bases for V and 0 bases for J; bases not matched to a gene: 7. The CDR3, as DNA: TGTGCCAGCGGCCCGAGGACTAGCTCCTACGAGCAGTACTTC. Amino acids: CASGPRTSSYEQYF.

This clone turned up a few times. The gene calls are TRBV6-1 and TRBJ1-2; D gene unclear. The V end lost 0 bases, the J end lost 1 base, and 9 bases lay between the germline ends. Per germline, CDR1 MNHNS and CDR2 SASEGT. The CDR3 spans 15 residues. The CDR3 DNA follows: TGTGCCAGCAGTGAAGCGCTAGGTCTTAACTATGGCTACACCTTC. The encoded protein is CASSEALGLNYGYTF.

This chain joins TRBV6-1 and TRBJ1-2, with D maybe TRBD1 (5 bases). The CDR3 is 16 residues long. The V end lost 0 bases, the J end lost 4 bases, and 15 bases lay between the germline ends. CDR1 MNHNS and CDR2 SASEGT come from the germline V gene. In DNA form, the CDR3 reads TGTGCCAGCAGTGAAGCGCGGGACGGGGGAGGCTATGGCTACACCTTC. Protein product: CASSEARDGGGYGYTF.

This clone was observed a few times. One end of the junction does not line up with germline, which may come from a read error. The rearrangement uses TRBV13 and TRBJ1-6; D unclear. CDR1 is PRHDT and CDR2 is FYEKMQ in the germline V gene (reference sequence). The CDR3 length is 12 residues. This CDR3 reads CASSSFNSPLHF. For the CDR3, the DNA is TGTGCCAGCAGCTCCTTTAATTCACCCCTCCACTTT. The full variable domain, its missing parts supplied by reference TRBV13 and TRBJ1-6, is AAGVIQSPRHLIKEKRETATLKCYPIPRHDTVYWYQQGPGQDPQFLISFYEKMQSDKGSIPDRFSAQQFSDYHSELNMSSLELGDSALYFCASSSFNSPLHFGNGTRLTVT.

As regards this clone: The identical CDR3 is also encoded by other nucleotide sequences in the sample. V and J are TRBV28 and TRBJ1-1; 10 nucleotides line up with TRBD1. From germline, CDR1 is MDHEN and CDR2 SYDVKM. V lost 6 bases and J lost 3; bases outside the gene matches: 10. This CDR3 is built from 16 residues. The CDR3 reads CASRKPGQGKDTEAFF. The CDR3 DNA follows: TGTGCCAGCAGAAAACCGGGACAGGGGAAGGACACTGAAGCTTTCTTT.

The gene calls are TRBV5-1 and TRBJ1-3; 9 bases fit TRBD1. The ends lost 4 bases at V and 2 bases at J; junction bases unmatched: 13. The CDR3 extends over 18 amino acids. Germline CDR1 and CDR2: SGHRS and YFSETQ. In DNA, the CDR3 is TGCGCCAGCAGCAGTACCCCGGGACAGGGCTCGGCTGGAAACACCATATATTTT. Its translation: CASSSTPGQGSAGNTIYF. The complete variable domain, with remaining parts taken from reference TRBV5-1 and TRBJ1-3, reads KAGVTQTPRYLIKTRGQQVTLSCSPISGHRSVSWYQQTPGQGLQFLFEYFSETQRNKGNFPGRFSGRQFSNSRSEMNVSTLELGDSALYLCASSSTPGQGSAGNTIYFGEGSWLTVV.

This chain joins TRBV13 and TRBJ2-5, with D possibly matching TRBD2 (6 bases). This CDR3 has 14 amino acids. Trimming removed 1 base from V and 5 bases from J, with 11 bases in between. CDR1 and CDR2 from the germline V gene are PRHDT and FYEKMQ (reference sequence). This chain's CDR3 is CASSLVGAGETQYF. The DNA for the CDR3 is TGTGCCAGCAGCTTAGTCGGGGCGGGGGAGACCCAGTACTTC.

The table lists this clone with a few counts. The rearrangement links TRBV6-5 to TRBJ1-4; D not certain. This CDR3 spans 13 amino acids. Germline CDR1 and CDR2: MNHEY and SVGAGI. Trimming took off 2 bases at V and 10 bases at J, with 11 bases between the two ends. The CDR3 region has the DNA TGTGCCAGCAGTTACAACTCGGGAGGAAAACTGTTTTTT. This encodes CASSYNSGGKLFF.

The chain employs TRBV5-1 and TRBJ2-7; a weak D match, TRBD2 (5 bases). V was cut by 0 bases and J by 4 bases, with 14 bases left in between. The germline gives CDR1 SGHRS, CDR2 YFSETQ. This CDR3 contains 15 residues. The CDR3 nucleotides read TGCGCCAGCAGCTTGGAGCCTATCGAGGGTTACGAGCAGTACTTC. It is translated as CASSLEPIEGYEQYF.

The chain carries TRBV9 and TRBJ2-1; tentatively, D is TRBD1 (5 bases). The CDR3 runs 16 residues. The germline V gene encodes CDR1 SGDLS and CDR2 YYNGEE. With 3 bases removed from V and 2 bases from J, the gap between germline ends came to 15 bases. CDR3 DNA: TGTGCCAGCAGCGGACCAACGGCGGACACCTACAATGAGCAGTTCTTC. This codes for CASSGPTADTYNEQFF.

This clone has more than one count but fewer than ten. The V call is TRBV7-3, the J call TRBJ2-7; a weak D match, TRBD1 (7 bases). V was cut by 8 bases and J by 1 base, with 15 bases left in between. Germline V gives CDR1 SGHTA, CDR2 FQGTGA. The CDR3 extends over 14 amino acids. The CDR3 DNA follows: TGTGCCAGCCAGGGGGGTTTTTTTTCCTACGAGCAGTACTTC. Protein product: CASQGGFFSYEQYF.

V is TRBV5-1 and J is TRBJ1-6, with D unclear. This CDR3 is built from 15 residues. V was shortened by 1 base and J by 7 bases, with 12 bases between the two germline ends. Germline values: CDR1 SGHRS, CDR2 YFSETQ. The CDR3 DNA reads as TGCGCCAGCAGCTTGAACTCCCACTCGAATTCACCCCTCCACTTT. Protein sequence: CASSLNSHSNSPLHF.